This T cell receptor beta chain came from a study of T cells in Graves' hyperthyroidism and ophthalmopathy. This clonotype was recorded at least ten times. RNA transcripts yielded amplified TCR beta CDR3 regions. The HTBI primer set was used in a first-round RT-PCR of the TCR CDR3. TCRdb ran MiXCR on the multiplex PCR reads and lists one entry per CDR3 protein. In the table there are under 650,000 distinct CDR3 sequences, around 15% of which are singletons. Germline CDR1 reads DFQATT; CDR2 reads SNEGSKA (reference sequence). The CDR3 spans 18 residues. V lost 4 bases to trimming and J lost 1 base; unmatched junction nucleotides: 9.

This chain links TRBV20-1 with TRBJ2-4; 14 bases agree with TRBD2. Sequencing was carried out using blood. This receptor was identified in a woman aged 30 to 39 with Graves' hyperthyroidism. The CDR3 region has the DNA TGCAGTGCTACAGTGGGGACTAGCGGGAGTCGGGCCAAAAACATTCAGTACTTC. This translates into CSATVGTSGSRAKNIQYF.